Below, 9 T cell receptor beta chains from the same sample are listed, as sequenced in a study of preoperative IRX-2 immunotherapy in early breast cancer. TCRdb's copy holds only in-frame clones and misses some; the assay was immunoSEQ multiplex PCR. The table records 75,000 to 100,000 clones, approximately 90% of them present only once. The sample's treatment: preoperative locoregional IRX-2 cytokine immunotherapy. The material sequenced was tumor tissue, taken after IRX-2 immunotherapy. These TCRs come from a human donor with breast cancer.

In DNA, the CDR3 is TGTGCCAGCACGCAGGCGGGCAATCAGCCCCAGCATTTT. Amino acids: CASTQAGNQPQHF. The chain has TRBV7-1 and TRBJ1-5; no reliable D call. TRBV7-1 is given ORF status, its function remaining uncertain. Between the trimmed V and J ends, which lost 7 bases and 2 bases, there was a span of 9 bases. This CDR3 comprises 13 residues.

The rearrangement uses TRBV19 and TRBJ1-1; 11 nucleotides align to TRBD1. Germline V gives CDR1 LNHDA, CDR2 SQIVND (reference sequence). CDR3 length: 15 amino acids. V dropped 6 bases and J dropped 2; count of bases not matched to a gene: 5. CDR3 sequence (DNA): TGTGCCAGTAGACCCGGGACAGGGGGTAACACTGAAGCTTTCTTT. Its translation is CASRPGTGGNTEAFF.

The rearrangement uses TRBV11-3 and TRBJ1-2, with D unclear. The ends were cut back, 5 bases at V and 8 bases at J, with 21 bases in the middle. CDR3 length equals 15 residues. CDR1 is SGHNT, CDR2 YENEEA, per germline. CDR3 amino acids: CASSLGVISAEGYTF. The DNA for the CDR3 is TGTGCCAGCAGCCTTGGGGTCATTTCCGCGGAGGGCTACACCTTC.

The chain carries TRBV7-6 and TRBJ1-1, with D maybe TRBD1 (5 bases). There are 14 residues in the CDR3. Trimming pared 5 bases from V and 2 bases from J, leaving 12 bases between. CDR1 SGHVS and CDR2 FNYEAQ come from the germline V gene. The CDR3 here is CASSPQGFNTEAFF. The CDR3 bases are TGTGCCAGCAGCCCGCAGGGATTCAACACTGAAGCTTTCTTT. Drawing the rest from reference TRBV7-6 and TRBJ1-1, the complete variable domain is GAGVSQSPRYKVTKRGQDVALRCDPISGHVSLYWYRQALGQGPEFLTYFNYEAQQDKSGLPNDRFSAERPEGSISTLTIQRTEQRDSAMYRCASSPQGFNTEAFFGQGTRLTVV.

V gene TRBV28 combines with J gene TRBJ2-1; 9 bases are a match to TRBD1. Germline CDR1 reads MDHEN; CDR2 reads SYDVKM. After removal of 2 bases from V and 5 bases from J, the junction contained 4 bases not matched to a gene. This CDR3 spans 15 amino acids. The CDR3 DNA reads as TGTGCCAGCAGTTTAAGGGACAGGGCCAACAATGAGCAGTTCTTC. Amino acids: CASSLRDRANNEQFF.

The V and J genes are TRBV22-1 and TRBJ2-7; the D call TRBD1 from the table was never checked on the DNA. TRBV22-1 is listed as a pseudogene. There are 15 residues in the CDR3. The chain's CDR3 is CASSLTGTGAYEQYF. CDR3 nucleotide sequence: TGTGCCAGCAGTTTGACCGGGACAGGGGCCTACGAGCAGTACTTC.

This chain links TRBV28 with TRBJ2-1; TRBD2 agrees at 11 bases. The V gene's germline CDR1 is MDHEN and CDR2 SYDVKM. This CDR3 comprises 16 residues. The junction had 13 bases not matched to a gene; V was cut back by 6 bases and J by 9 bases. The CDR3 DNA follows: TGTGCCAGCAGACCCCCGACTAGCGGGATGAGATCTGAGCAGTTCTTC. Protein sequence: CASRPPTSGMRSEQFF. The complete variable domain, with remaining parts taken from reference TRBV28 and TRBJ2-1, reads DVKVTQSSRYLVKRTGEKVFLECVQDMDHENMFWYRQDPGLGLRLIYFSYDVKMKEKGDIPEGYSVSREKKERFSLILESASTNQTSMYLCASRPPTSGMRSEQFFGPGTRLTVL.

This clone has a single count. This chain uses TRBV14 with TRBJ1-5; D may be TRBD1 (5 bases). Germline CDR1 and CDR2: SGHDN and FVKESK. V dropped 1 base and J dropped 6 bases, with 16 bases sitting between them. There are 16 residues in the CDR3. For the CDR3, the DNA is TGTGCCAGCAGCCAAGGAAGGGGATCGGGAACTCAGCCCCAGCATTTT. This codes for CASSQGRGSGTQPQHF.

The gene calls are TRBV19 and TRBJ2-2, with D perhaps being TRBD1 or TRBD2 (5 bases each). The CDR3 totals 14 residues. CDR1 and CDR2 (germline): LNHDA, SQIVND (reference sequence). V was pared by 7 bases and J by 5 bases, with 14 bases between. The CDR3 coding sequence is TGTGCCAGTAATGTAGAGGGGAGAACCGGGGAGCTGTTTTTT. Residues: CASNVEGRTGELFF.